This record concerns one TCR beta chain sequence. With 5 bases clipped from V and 8 bases from J, the junction kept 4 bases outside the gene matches. Germline CDR1 is SGHTA and CDR2 is FQGNSA. CDR3 length: 12 residues. Genomic DNA, serving as template, underwent TCR beta VDJ and CDR3 profiling. TCRdb analysed the reads with MiXCR anew, one entry per CDR3 protein. Of about 190,000 distinct CDR3 sequences in the sample, roughly half are singletons; the top ten hold roughly 15%. This record belongs to a study of CD8+CD57+ T cells in acquired aplastic anemia. The chain links TRBV7-2 to TRBJ2-7; 9 bases are a match to TRBD1. This sequence originates from a human donor in good health, serving as a control. Specimen: sorted CD4+, CD8+, or CD8+CD57+ T cells (not recorded which) from PBMCs. Here the CDR3 reads CASSRDREQQYF. The CDR3 nucleotides are TGTGCCAGCAGCCGGGACAGGGAGCAGCAGTACTTC.